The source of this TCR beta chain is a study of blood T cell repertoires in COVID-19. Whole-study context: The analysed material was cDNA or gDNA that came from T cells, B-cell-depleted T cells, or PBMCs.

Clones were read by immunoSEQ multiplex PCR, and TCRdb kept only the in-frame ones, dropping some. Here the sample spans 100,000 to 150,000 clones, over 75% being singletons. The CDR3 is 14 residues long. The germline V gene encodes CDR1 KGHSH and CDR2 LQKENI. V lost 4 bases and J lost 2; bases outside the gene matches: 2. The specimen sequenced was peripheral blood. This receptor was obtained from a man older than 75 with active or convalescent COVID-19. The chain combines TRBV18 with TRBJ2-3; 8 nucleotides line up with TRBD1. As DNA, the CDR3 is TGTGCCAGCTCACGGGGACAGGACACAGATACGCAGTATTTT. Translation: CASSRGQDTDTQYF.